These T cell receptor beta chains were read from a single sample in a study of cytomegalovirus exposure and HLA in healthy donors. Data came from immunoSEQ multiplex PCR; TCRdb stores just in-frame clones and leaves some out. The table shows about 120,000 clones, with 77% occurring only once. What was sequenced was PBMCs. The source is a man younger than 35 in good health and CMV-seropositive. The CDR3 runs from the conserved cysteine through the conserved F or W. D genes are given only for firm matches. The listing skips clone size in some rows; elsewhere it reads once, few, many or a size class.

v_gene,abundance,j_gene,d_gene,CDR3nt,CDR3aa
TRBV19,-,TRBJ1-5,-,TGTGCCAGTAGTATAGGGGGTTGGACAAAGAATAGCAATCAGCCCCAGCATTTT,CASSIGGWTKNSNQPQHF
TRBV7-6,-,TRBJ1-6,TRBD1,TGTGCCAGCAGCTTATCCCCAGGGGGCGGTAATTCACCCCTCCACTTT,CASSLSPGGGNSPLHF
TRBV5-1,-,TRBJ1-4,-,TGCGCCAGCAGAGACTTTGCAACTAATGAAAAACTGTTTTTT,CASRDFATNEKLFF
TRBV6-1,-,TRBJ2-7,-,TGTGCCAGCACGATATACGGCTCCTACGAGCAGTACTTC,CASTIYGSYEQYF
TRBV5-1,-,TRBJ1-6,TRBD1,TGCGCCAGCAGCTCTGGGACAGGGAATTCACCCCTCCACTTT,CASSSGTGNSPLHF
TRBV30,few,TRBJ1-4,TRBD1,TGTGCCTGGAGGATGACAGGGTCTTGGGAAAAACTGTTTTTT,CAWRMTGSWEKLFF
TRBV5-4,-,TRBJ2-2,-,TGTGCCAGCAGCTTGGGACTAGTTCACACCGGGGAGCTGTTTTTT,CASSLGLVHTGELFF
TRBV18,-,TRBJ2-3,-,TGTGCCAGCTCACCCAATCTCGGGGGGCAGGGCACAGATACGCAGTATTTT,CASSPNLGGQGTDTQYF
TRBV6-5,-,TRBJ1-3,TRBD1,TGTGCCAGCAGTTACGGGACAGTCTCTGGAAACACCATATATTTT,CASSYGTVSGNTIYF
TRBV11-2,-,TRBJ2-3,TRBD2,TGTGCCAGCAGCCTCATATGGACTAGCGGGAGGGCCAGCACAGATACGCAGTATTTT,CASSLIWTSGRASTDTQYF
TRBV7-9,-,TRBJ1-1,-,TGTGCCAGCAGCAAACGGACAGAGATGAACACTGAAGCTTTCTTT,CASSKRTEMNTEAFF
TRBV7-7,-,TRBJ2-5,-,TGTGCTAGCAGCTTAGCGCCGGGAGCCTTGCAAGAGACCCAGTACTTC,CASSLAPGALQETQYF
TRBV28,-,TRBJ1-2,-,TGTGCCAGCAGTTTAAGCAGGAGGGGCTACACCTTC,CASSLSRRGYTF
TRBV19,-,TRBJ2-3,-,TGTGCCAGTAGTACTAGCACAGATACGCAGTATTTT,CASSTSTDTQYF
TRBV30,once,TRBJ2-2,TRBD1,TGTGCCTGGAGCTCCCAGACAGGGGTCGGGGAGCTGTTTTTT,CAWSSQTGVGELFF
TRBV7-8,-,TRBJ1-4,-,TGTGCCAGCAGCTCCCACAGGGAGGGCAGCGAAAAACTGTTTTTT,CASSSHREGSEKLFF
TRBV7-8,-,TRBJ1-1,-,TGTGCCAGCAGTTCACCCCTAACCCGGGGAGGGTGGAACACTGAAGCTTTCTTT,CASSSPLTRGGWNTEAFF
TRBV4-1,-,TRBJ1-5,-,TGCGCCAGCAGCCAAGGCCACATCGACAATCAGCCCCAGCATTTT,CASSQGHIDNQPQHF
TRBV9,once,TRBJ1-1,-,TGTGCCAGCACCTACGGGAGGGCGAACACTGAAGCTTTCTTT,CASTYGRANTEAFF
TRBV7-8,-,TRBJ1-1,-,TGTGCCAGCTCTCCAGGGGCGTACACTGAAGCTTTCTTT,CASSPGAYTEAFF
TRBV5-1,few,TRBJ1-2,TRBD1,TGCGCCAGCAGCATAGGGACAGGGAATATCTCTGGCTACACCTTC,CASSIGTGNISGYTF
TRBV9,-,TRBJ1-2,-,TGTGCCAGCAGCCCTCCTTCCTATGGCTACACCTTC,CASSPPSYGYTF
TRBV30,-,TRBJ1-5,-,TGTGCCTGGAGGCGGGCAGACAATCAGCCCCAGCATTTT,CAWRRADNQPQHF
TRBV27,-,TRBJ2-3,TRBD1,TGTGCCAGCAGGGCTTACAGGGGGCAGGGAGATACGCAGTATTTT,CASRAYRGQGDTQYF
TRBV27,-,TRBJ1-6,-,TGTGCCAGCAGTTTGATTAGCTCCTATAATTCACCCCTCCACTTT,CASSLISSYNSPLHF
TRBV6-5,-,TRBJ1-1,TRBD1,TGTGCCAGCAGCCCGGCAGGGGGCCGGGACACTGAAGCTTTCTTT,CASSPAGGRDTEAFF
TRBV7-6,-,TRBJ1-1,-,TGTGCCAGCAGCTTAGGAGGGAGGGGGACGCAAACTGAAGCTTTCTTT,CASSLGGRGTQTEAFF
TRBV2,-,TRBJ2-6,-,TGTGCCAGCAGTGGAGTTCAGAGCTCTGGGGCCAACGGCCTGACTTTC,CASSGVQSSGANGLTF
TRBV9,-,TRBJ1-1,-,TGTGCCAGCAGCGTGGGGCGCGCGAACACTGAAGCTTTCTTT,CASSVGRANTEAFF
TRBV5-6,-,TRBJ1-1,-,TGTGCCAGCAGCTTGGACGGGGACACTGAAGCTTTCTTT,CASSLDGDTEAFF
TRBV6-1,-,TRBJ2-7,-,TGTGCCAGTGTCAGTCTTACGTTTGACGAGCAGTACTTC,CASVSLTFDEQYF
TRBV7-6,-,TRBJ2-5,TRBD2,TGTGCCAGCAGCGCTAGCGGGGGCCTTAGGGAGACCCAGTACTTC,CASSASGGLRETQYF
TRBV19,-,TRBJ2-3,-,TGTGCCAGTAAGACTTTTAGCACAGATACGCAGTATTTT,CASKTFSTDTQYF